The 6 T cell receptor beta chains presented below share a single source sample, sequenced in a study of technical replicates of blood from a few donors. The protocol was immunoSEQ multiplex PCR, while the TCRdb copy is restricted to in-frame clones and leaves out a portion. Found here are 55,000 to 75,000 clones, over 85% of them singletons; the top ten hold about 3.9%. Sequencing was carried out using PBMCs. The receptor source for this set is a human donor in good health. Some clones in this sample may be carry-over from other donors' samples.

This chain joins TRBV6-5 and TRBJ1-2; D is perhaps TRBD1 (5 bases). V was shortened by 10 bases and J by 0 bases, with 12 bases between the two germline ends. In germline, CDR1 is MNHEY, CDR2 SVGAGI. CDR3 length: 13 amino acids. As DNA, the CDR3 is TGTGCCACCGGGGGAGTAGCTAACTATGGCTACACCTTC. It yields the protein CATGGVANYGYTF.

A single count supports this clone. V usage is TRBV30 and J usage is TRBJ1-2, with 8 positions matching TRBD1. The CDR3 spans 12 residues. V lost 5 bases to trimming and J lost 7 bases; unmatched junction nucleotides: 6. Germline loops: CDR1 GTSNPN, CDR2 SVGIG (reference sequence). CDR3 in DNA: TGTGCCTGGGACAGGGGCCAGAGTGGCTACACCTTC. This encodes CAWDRGQSGYTF.

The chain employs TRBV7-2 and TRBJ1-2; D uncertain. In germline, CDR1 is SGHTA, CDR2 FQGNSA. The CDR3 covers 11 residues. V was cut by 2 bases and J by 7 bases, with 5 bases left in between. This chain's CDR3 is CASSLYSGYTF. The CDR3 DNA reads TGTGCCAGCAGCTTATATAGTGGCTACACCTTC.

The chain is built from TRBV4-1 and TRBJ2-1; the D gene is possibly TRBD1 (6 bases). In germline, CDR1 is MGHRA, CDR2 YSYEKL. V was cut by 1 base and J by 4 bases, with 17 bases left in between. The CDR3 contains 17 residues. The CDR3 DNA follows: TGCGCCAGCAGCCAAGCTGGGCGCGGACAGCCGTACAATGAGCAGTTCTTC. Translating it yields CASSQAGRGQPYNEQFF.

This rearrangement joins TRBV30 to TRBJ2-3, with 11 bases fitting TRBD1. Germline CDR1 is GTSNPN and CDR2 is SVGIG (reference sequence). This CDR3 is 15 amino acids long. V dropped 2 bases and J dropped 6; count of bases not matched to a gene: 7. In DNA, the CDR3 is TGTGCCTGGAGTCAAGGGACAGGGGGGATTGATACGCAGTATTTT. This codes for CAWSQGTGGIDTQYF.

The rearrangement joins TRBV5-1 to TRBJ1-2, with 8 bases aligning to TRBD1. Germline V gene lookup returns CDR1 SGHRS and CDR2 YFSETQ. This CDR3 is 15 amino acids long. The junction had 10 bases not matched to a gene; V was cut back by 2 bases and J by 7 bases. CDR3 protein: CASSFPGQGAGGYTF. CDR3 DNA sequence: TGCGCCAGCAGCTTCCCCGGGCAGGGGGCAGGTGGCTACACCTTC.